The 8 T cell receptor beta chains listed next were all sequenced from one sample in a study of OX40 agonist ivuxolimab in advanced cancers. Sequenced by immunoSEQ multiplex PCR; TCRdb stores in-frame clones only, minus some. The sample has about 100,000 clones; around 89% are singletons. Sequenced here: CD4+ or CD8+ T cells sorted from blood, sampled in a trial of the OX40 agonist ivuxolimab. The receptors come from an adult with an advanced solid tumor such as melanoma, head and neck, liver or kidney cancer.

The chain is built from TRBV29-1 and TRBJ2-1, with 7 bases identical to TRBD2. J gave up 2 bases and V 7 bases, and 8 bases lay outside the gene matches. Germline V gene data show CDR1 as SQVTM and CDR2 as ANQGSEA. The CDR3 totals 14 residues. As DNA, the CDR3 is TGCAGCGGGGAGGGAGGGAGGCCCTACAATGAGCAGTTCTTC. Translation: CSGEGGRPYNEQFF.

This chain uses TRBV9 with TRBJ1-6; a weak D match, TRBD1 (6 bases). The CDR3 is 17 amino acids. Trimming took off 3 bases at V and 8 bases at J, with 21 bases between the two ends. The germline V gene has CDR1 SGDLS and CDR2 YYNGEE. The CDR3 loop reads CASSAEVGWTAYSPLHF. Here the CDR3 DNA reads TGTGCCAGCAGCGCGGAAGTAGGATGGACAGCCTATTCACCCCTCCACTTT.

The chain joins TRBV5-1 to TRBJ2-7; maybe TRBD2 (5 bases). V gave up 5 bases and J gave up 2 bases, with 20 bases separating them. The CDR3 has 16 amino acids. Germline CDR1 and CDR2: SGHRS and YFSETQ. CDR3 in DNA: TGCGCCAGCAGTCGGGGTGAAGGGATCCGGCCCTACGAGCAGTACTTC. It specifies CASSRGEGIRPYEQYF.

The J gene is TRBJ2-2, the V gene TRBV7-7; unclear D gene. V was shortened by 3 bases and J by 1 base, with 6 bases between the two germline ends. The CDR3 runs to 14 residues. The V gene's germline CDR1 is SSHAT and CDR2 FNYEAQ (reference sequence). CDR3 bases: TGTGCCAGCAGCTTGACCGTGAACACCGGGGAGCTGTTTTTT. As protein: CASSLTVNTGELFF. Full variable domain (outside the CDR3, taken from reference TRBV7-7 and TRBJ2-2): GAGVSQSPRYKVTKRGQDVTLRCDPISSHATLYWYQQALGQGPEFLTYFNYEAQPDKSGLPSDRFSAERPEGSISTLTIQRTEQRDSAMYRCASSLTVNTGELFFGEGSRLTVL.

This clone was detected once. The V call is TRBV11-1, the J call TRBJ2-7, with 8 bases fitting TRBD1. The V segment lost 4 bases and the J segment 2 bases; nucleotides outside the gene matches: 7. Germline V gene sequence: CDR1 SGHAT, CDR2 FQDESV (reference sequence). The CDR3 length is 15 residues. CDR3 DNA: TGTGCCAGCAGCTCCCGGACAGGGCCCCCCTACGAGCAGTACTTC. Residues: CASSSRTGPPYEQYF.

The chain joins TRBV7-9 to TRBJ2-5, with D perhaps TRBD1 (5 bases). CDR1 is SEHNR, CDR2 FQNEAQ, per germline (reference sequence). V was trimmed by 2 bases and J by 2 bases, leaving 12 bases between them. CDR3 length: 15 amino acids. CDR3 residues: CASSLRGQGQETQYF. Written as DNA, the CDR3 is TGTGCCAGCAGCTTAAGGGGTCAGGGTCAAGAGACCCAGTACTTC.

The genes are TRBV7-8 and TRBJ2-7; a weak D match, TRBD1 (5 bases). The CDR3 totals 17 residues. The ends were cut back, 1 base at V and 0 bases at J, with 16 bases in the middle. Germline CDR1 is SGHVS and CDR2 is FQNEAQ. The CDR3 spells CASSLGVGPLSSYEQYF. CDR3 in DNA: TGTGCCAGCAGCTTAGGGGTGGGGCCTCTTAGCTCCTACGAGCAGTACTTC.

The rearrangement joins TRBV10-3 to TRBJ2-7, with 7 bases lining up with TRBD1. Germline trimming cut 9 bases from V and 4 bases from J; bases unmatched to any gene: 9. This CDR3 region has 13 residues. Germline assignment: CDR1 ENHRY and CDR2 SYGVKD. In DNA form, the CDR3 reads TGTGCCATAAGCCGGGACAGTCGATACGAGCAGTACTTC. It yields the protein CAISRDSRYEQYF.